This is a list of T cell receptor beta chains from one sample in a study of blood T cells in healthy people across ages. A single record per CDR3 protein comes from TCRdb applying MiXCR to the 5' RACE reads. The profile covers over 1,300,000 distinct CDR3 sequences, with 55% to 75% appearing a single time and 6.7% taken by the ten largest. Sequencing used blood. These receptors all stem from a man aged 18 to 29 in good health. Both conserved end residues are part of each CDR3. D genes are given only for firm matches. Where a row states a size, it is once, few, many or the class of an expanded clone; other rows omit it.

clone size	D gene	V gene	J gene	CDR3 protein	CDR3 DNA
few	TRBD2	TRBV6-5	TRBJ2-3	CASTPAGGKYTDTQYF	TGTGCCAGCACCCCAGCGGGAGGGAAATACACAGATACGCAGTATTTT
NA	TRBD2	TRBV12-3/TRBV12-4	TRBJ2-3	CASSFWGLPVDTQYF	TGTGCCAGCAGTTTTTGGGGACTACCGGTAGATACGCAGTATTTT
NA	TRBD2	TRBV29-1	TRBJ2-3	CSVAGLAGVADTQYF	TGCAGCGTTGCTGGACTAGCGGGAGTGGCAGATACGCAGTATTTT
once	NA	TRBV15	TRBJ2-7	CATSRDGGGLASREQYF	TGTGCCACCAGCAGAGATGGGGGTGGGCTAGCTTCACGCGAGCAGTACTTC
few	NA	TRBV20-1	TRBJ2-1	CSARWGNEQFF	TGCAGTGCGCGATGGGGGAATGAGCAGTTCTTC
NA	NA	TRBV5-1	TRBJ2-7	CASSRAGVRGIYEQYF	TGCGCCAGCAGCCGAGCCGGGGTCCGGGGGATTTACGAGCAGTACTTC
NA	NA	TRBV5-1	TRBJ2-7	CASSPLWGESYEQYF	TGCGCCAGCAGCCCGTTGTGGGGGGAGTCCTACGAGCAGTACTTC
NA	NA	TRBV7-9	TRBJ1-1	CASSPFGVDTEAFF	TGTGCCAGCAGCCCGTTCGGTGTCGACACTGAAGCTTTCTTT
once	NA	TRBV7-2	TRBJ1-2	CASSLEGTWGFYGYTF	TGTGCCAGCAGCTTAGAGGGTACCTGGGGGTTTTATGGCTACACCTTC
many	NA	TRBV6-1	TRBJ1-2	CASIREAYGYTF	TGTGCCAGCATAAGGGAGGCATATGGCTACACCTTC
NA	NA	TRBV5-1	TRBJ2-2	CASSDRTAGELFF	TGCGCCAGCAGCGACCGGACGGCCGGGGAGCTGTTTTTT
many	NA	TRBV18	TRBJ2-3	CASSPPVTDTQYF	TGTGCCAGCAGCCCTCCGGTGACAGATACGCAGTATTTT
NA	NA	TRBV20-1	TRBJ1-1	CSARDRKNTEAFF	TGCAGTGCTAGGGACAGAAAGAACACTGAAGCTTTCTTT
once	NA	TRBV21-1	TRBJ2-5	CASSKLGYRARLAETQYF	TGTGCCAGCAGCAAATTAGGGTATAGGGCTAGATTGGCAGAGACCCAGTACTTC
once	NA	TRBV4-1	TRBJ2-7	CASSQDPGTNNEQYF	TGCGCCAGCAGCCAAGATCCCGGGACGAACAATGAGCAGTACTTC
NA	NA	TRBV14	TRBJ2-5	CASSQDLGIQETQYF	TGTGCCAGCAGCCAAGATCTGGGGATCCAAGAGACCCAGTACTTC
NA	TRBD1	TRBV28	TRBJ1-5	CASSLAQGHQPQHF	TGTGCCAGCAGTTTAGCACAGGGGCATCAGCCCCAGCATTTT
once	NA	TRBV20-1	TRBJ1-2	CSASPGSPLIYGYTF	TGCAGTGCTAGCCCGGGCAGCCCCCTCATCTATGGCTACACCTTC